This T cell receptor beta chain was sequenced in a study of cytomegalovirus exposure and HLA in healthy donors. At the level of the study: There were 350 to 400 genotyped donors. Of these, about 86% fell in the genetic ancestry cluster associated with self-reported Caucasian donors.

About this clone: What it binds is unknown.

V lost 4 bases and J 6 bases, leaving 11 bases between the germline ends. Per germline, CDR1 SGHDT and CDR2 YYEEEE. The CDR3 is 12 residues long. This PCR relied on a set of 60 Vbeta primers and 13 Jbeta primers. The table came from immunoSEQ multiplex PCR; TCRdb's copy has only in-frame clones and leaves some out. The repertoire holds 75,000 to 100,000 clones, with under 65% as singletons. Study-level results: Equally common other TCR beta chains were less clonally expanded than HLA-associated ones, a later analysis found.

The TCR was taken from a man aged 60 to 69 in good health and CMV-seronegative. Specimen: PBMCs. The V and J genes are TRBV5-6 and TRBJ2-7, with D hard to call. In DNA form, the CDR3 reads TGTGCCAGCAGCGAGGCATCGGCCGAGCAGTACTTC. Translated: CASSEASAEQYF.